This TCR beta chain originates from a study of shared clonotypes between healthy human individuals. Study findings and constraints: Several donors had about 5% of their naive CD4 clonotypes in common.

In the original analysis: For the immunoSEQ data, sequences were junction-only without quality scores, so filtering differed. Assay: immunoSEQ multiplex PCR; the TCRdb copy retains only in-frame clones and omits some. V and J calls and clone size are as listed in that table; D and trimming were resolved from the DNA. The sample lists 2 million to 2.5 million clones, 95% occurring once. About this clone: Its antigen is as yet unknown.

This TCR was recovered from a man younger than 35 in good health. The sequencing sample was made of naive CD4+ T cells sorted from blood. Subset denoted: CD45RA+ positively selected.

The CDR3 protein is CASSPERNTDTQYF. In DNA form, the CDR3 reads TGTGCCAGCAGCCCCGAGAGGAACACAGATACGCAGTATTTT. The rearrangement joins TRBV9 to TRBJ2-3; D unclear. The CDR3 is made up of 14 amino acids. Germline assignment: CDR1 SGDLS and CDR2 YYNGEE. V lost 4 bases, J lost 2 bases, and 11 bases lay in between.